These 10 T cell receptor beta chains were all obtained from the same sample, sequenced in a study of identifying expanded T cells in peripheral blood. Using immunoSEQ multiplex PCR, the repertoire was profiled, and TCRdb retains in-frame clones only, with some absent. The sample carries around 100,000 clones, approximately 89% recorded once. The sequenced sample was blood. The source of these receptors is a person between 18 and 75 years old in good health.

This CDR3 is CASSLVRAEPQHF. For the CDR3, the DNA is TGTGCCAGCAGCTTGGTCCGGGCCGAACCCCAGCATTTT. V gene TRBV5-6 combines with J gene TRBJ1-5; D unclear. Trimming took off 0 bases at V and 10 bases at J, with 11 bases between the two ends. The CDR3 consists of 13 residues. Germline-derived CDR1 and CDR2 are SGHDT and YYEEEE.

The chain combines TRBV5-4 with TRBJ1-2; D possibly corresponds to TRBD1 (6 bases). Germline-derived CDR1 and CDR2 are SGHNT and YYREEE (reference sequence). With 4 bases removed from V and 4 bases from J, the gap between germline ends came to 17 bases. The CDR3 extends over 15 amino acids. CDR3 DNA sequence: TGTGCCAGCAGCAGCCAGGGGAAGTCTCCCTATGGCTACACCTTC. Amino acid sequence: CASSSQGKSPYGYTF.

The chain employs TRBV19 and TRBJ2-7, with a possible D match to TRBD2 (6 bases). The CDR3 totals 14 residues. Germline V gene sequence: CDR1 LNHDA, CDR2 SQIVND (reference sequence). V dropped 6 bases and J dropped 4 bases, with 16 bases sitting between them. CDR3 coding DNA: TGTGCCAGTAGCGCGGGACCTGTCGAGTACGAGCAGTACTTC. This codes for CASSAGPVEYEQYF. Using reference TRBV19 and TRBJ2-7 for the parts outside the CDR3, the full variable domain is DGGITQSPKYLFRKEGQNVTLSCEQNLNHDAMYWYRQDPGQGLRLIYYSQIVNDFQKGDIAEGYSVSREKKESFPLTVTSAQKNPTAFYLCASSAGPVEYEQYFGPGTRLTVT.

CDR3 bases: TGTGCCACCAGCAGAGAAGGGACAGGGGGCCTGGAAGCTTTCTTT. This gives the protein CATSREGTGGLEAFF. This chain joins TRBV15 and TRBJ1-1; TRBD1 aligns across 12 bases. The germline gives CDR1 LNHNV, CDR2 YYDKDF (reference sequence). The CDR3 has 15 amino acids. The V and J ends lost 0 bases and 8 bases, in that order; junction bases with no gene match: 4. The entire variable domain, with the rest obtained from reference TRBV15 and TRBJ1-1, is as follows: DAMVIQNPRYQVTQFGKPVTLSCSQTLNHNVMYWYQQKSSQAPKLLFHYYDKDFNNEADTPDNFQSRRPNTSFCFLDIRSPGLGDTAMYLCATSREGTGGLEAFFGQGTRLTVV.

The chain couples TRBV29-1 to TRBJ1-1; the D is unclear. There are 10 residues in the CDR3. Trimming removed 7 bases at V and 3 bases at J, with 6 bases between. The germline V gene has CDR1 SQVTM and CDR2 ANQGSEA. The CDR3 DNA follows: TGCAGCGCCCGGGACACTGAAGCTTTCTTT. As protein: CSARDTEAFF.

This chain joins TRBV11-2 and TRBJ1-1; D may be TRBD1 (6 bases). The CDR3 extends over 14 amino acids. CDR1 is SGHAT, CDR2 FQNNGV, per germline. V was clipped by 8 bases and J by 7 bases, with 20 bases between them. CDR3 loop: CASAKGGEGGEAFF. For the CDR3, the DNA is TGTGCCAGCGCCAAGGGGGGCGAAGGAGGTGAAGCTTTCTTT.

The rearrangement joins TRBV27 to TRBJ1-1; 8 bases are shared with TRBD1. V lost 5 bases to trimming and J lost 4 bases; unmatched junction nucleotides: 15. Germline V lookup: CDR1 MNHEY, CDR2 SMNVEV (reference sequence). The CDR3 sequence is 17 residues long. The DNA for the CDR3 is TGTGCCAGCAGTGTCAGGGGGCTCATTCTTTCGGGCACTGAAGCTTTCTTT. This codes for CASSVRGLILSGTEAFF.

The chain has TRBV7-9 and TRBJ2-5; 7 bases align to TRBD1. With 3 bases clipped from V and 7 bases from J, the junction kept 8 bases outside the gene matches. This CDR3 region has 14 residues. Germline V gives CDR1 SEHNR, CDR2 FQNEAQ (reference sequence). CDR3 protein: CASSFRQGGGTQYF. Written as DNA, the CDR3 is TGTGCCAGCAGCTTTCGACAGGGTGGTGGGACCCAGTACTTC. The whole variable domain, remainder taken from reference TRBV7-9 and TRBJ2-5, is DTGVSQNPRHKITKRGQNVTFRCDPISEHNRLYWYRQTLGQGPEFLTYFQNEAQLEKSRLLSDRFSAERPKGSFSTLEIQRTEQGDSAMYLCASSFRQGGGTQYFGPGTRLLVL.

This clone showed up just a few times. The chain recombines TRBV4-3 with TRBJ2-7, with 10 bases lining up with TRBD2. The CDR3 spans 17 residues. Germline assignment: CDR1 LGHNA and CDR2 YSLEER. After removal of 0 bases from V and 4 bases from J, the junction contained 9 bases not matched to a gene. The CDR3 nucleotides are TGCGCCAGCAGCCAAGACCTTCCTAGCGGGAGACGGTACGAGCAGTACTTC. It translates to CASSQDLPSGRRYEQYF.

The chain couples TRBV13 to TRBJ2-3, with 8 bases matching TRBD2. The CDR3 totals 17 residues. CDR1 and CDR2 (germline): PRHDT, FYEKMQ (reference sequence). Trimming removed 3 bases from V and 2 bases from J; junction bases left unmatched: 10. DNA for the CDR3: TGTGCCAGCAGCTTCCGGACTAGCACCCCGATCACAGATACGCAGTATTTT. Amino acids: CASSFRTSTPITDTQYF.